This T cell receptor (beta chain) was recovered during a study of blood T cell repertoires in COVID-19. As for the study in general: The United States, Italy and Spain provided the acute and convalescent COVID-19 samples.

Germline-derived CDR1 and CDR2 are SQVTM and ANQGSEA. The V and J ends lost 6 bases and 1 base, in that order; junction bases with no gene match: 9. The CDR3 totals 14 residues. The repertoire was sequenced with immunoSEQ multiplex PCR; TCRdb's copy has only in-frame clones and lacks some. The sample comprises approximately 300,000 clones, around nine tenths of which are singletons, and roughly 5% rests with the top ten. This clonotype was sampled from a man between 35 and 55 years old with acute or convalescent COVID-19. The chain uses TRBV29-1 and TRBJ2-7; 7 bases fit TRBD1. The sample comprised peripheral blood. The CDR3 region has the DNA TGCAGCGTGGCCACCGGGACAGCTTCCTACGAGCAGTACTTC. This translates into CSVATGTASYEQYF.